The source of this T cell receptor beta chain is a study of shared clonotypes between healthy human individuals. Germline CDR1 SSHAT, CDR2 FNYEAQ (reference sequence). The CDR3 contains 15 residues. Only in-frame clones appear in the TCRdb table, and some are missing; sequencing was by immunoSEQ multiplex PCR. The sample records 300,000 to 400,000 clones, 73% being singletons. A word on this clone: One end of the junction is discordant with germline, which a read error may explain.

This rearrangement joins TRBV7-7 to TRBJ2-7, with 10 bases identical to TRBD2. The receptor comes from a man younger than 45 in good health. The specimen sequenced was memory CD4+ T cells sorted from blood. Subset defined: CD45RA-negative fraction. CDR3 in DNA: TGTGCTAGCAGCCCCTCTAGCGGGGGATCCTACGAGCAGTACTTC. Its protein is CASSPSSGGSYEQYF.